This T cell receptor (beta chain) was observed in a study of OX40 agonist ivuxolimab in advanced cancers. Regarding the study as a whole: On average, CD8+ T cells showed a greater number of expanded clones than CD4+. Dosing at 0.1 to 3.0 mg/kg was accompanied by clonal expansion of CD4+ and CD8+ blood T cells by week 6. There were also nonresponders showing low normalized T-cell clonal expansion.

This CDR3 is built from 13 residues. V was shortened by 1 base and J by 5 bases, with 9 bases between the two germline ends. The germline gives CDR1 SGHTS, CDR2 YDEGEE. About this clone itself: Its antigen is as yet unknown.

Measured with immunoSEQ multiplex PCR; TCRdb has only the in-frame clones, and not every one. This sample carries fewer than 40,000 clones, around nine tenths of them seen once, and the ten largest clones take about 34%. The genes are TRBV5-8 and TRBJ2-5; D may match TRBD1 or TRBD2 (6 bases each). This specimen was CD4+ or CD8+ T cells sorted from blood, taken in a trial of the OX40 agonist ivuxolimab. The source is an adult with an advanced solid tumor such as melanoma, head and neck, liver or kidney cancer. The CDR3 loop is CASSLRGLETQYF. The CDR3 DNA reads TGTGCCAGCAGCTTGCGGGGGCTGGAGACCCAGTACTTC.